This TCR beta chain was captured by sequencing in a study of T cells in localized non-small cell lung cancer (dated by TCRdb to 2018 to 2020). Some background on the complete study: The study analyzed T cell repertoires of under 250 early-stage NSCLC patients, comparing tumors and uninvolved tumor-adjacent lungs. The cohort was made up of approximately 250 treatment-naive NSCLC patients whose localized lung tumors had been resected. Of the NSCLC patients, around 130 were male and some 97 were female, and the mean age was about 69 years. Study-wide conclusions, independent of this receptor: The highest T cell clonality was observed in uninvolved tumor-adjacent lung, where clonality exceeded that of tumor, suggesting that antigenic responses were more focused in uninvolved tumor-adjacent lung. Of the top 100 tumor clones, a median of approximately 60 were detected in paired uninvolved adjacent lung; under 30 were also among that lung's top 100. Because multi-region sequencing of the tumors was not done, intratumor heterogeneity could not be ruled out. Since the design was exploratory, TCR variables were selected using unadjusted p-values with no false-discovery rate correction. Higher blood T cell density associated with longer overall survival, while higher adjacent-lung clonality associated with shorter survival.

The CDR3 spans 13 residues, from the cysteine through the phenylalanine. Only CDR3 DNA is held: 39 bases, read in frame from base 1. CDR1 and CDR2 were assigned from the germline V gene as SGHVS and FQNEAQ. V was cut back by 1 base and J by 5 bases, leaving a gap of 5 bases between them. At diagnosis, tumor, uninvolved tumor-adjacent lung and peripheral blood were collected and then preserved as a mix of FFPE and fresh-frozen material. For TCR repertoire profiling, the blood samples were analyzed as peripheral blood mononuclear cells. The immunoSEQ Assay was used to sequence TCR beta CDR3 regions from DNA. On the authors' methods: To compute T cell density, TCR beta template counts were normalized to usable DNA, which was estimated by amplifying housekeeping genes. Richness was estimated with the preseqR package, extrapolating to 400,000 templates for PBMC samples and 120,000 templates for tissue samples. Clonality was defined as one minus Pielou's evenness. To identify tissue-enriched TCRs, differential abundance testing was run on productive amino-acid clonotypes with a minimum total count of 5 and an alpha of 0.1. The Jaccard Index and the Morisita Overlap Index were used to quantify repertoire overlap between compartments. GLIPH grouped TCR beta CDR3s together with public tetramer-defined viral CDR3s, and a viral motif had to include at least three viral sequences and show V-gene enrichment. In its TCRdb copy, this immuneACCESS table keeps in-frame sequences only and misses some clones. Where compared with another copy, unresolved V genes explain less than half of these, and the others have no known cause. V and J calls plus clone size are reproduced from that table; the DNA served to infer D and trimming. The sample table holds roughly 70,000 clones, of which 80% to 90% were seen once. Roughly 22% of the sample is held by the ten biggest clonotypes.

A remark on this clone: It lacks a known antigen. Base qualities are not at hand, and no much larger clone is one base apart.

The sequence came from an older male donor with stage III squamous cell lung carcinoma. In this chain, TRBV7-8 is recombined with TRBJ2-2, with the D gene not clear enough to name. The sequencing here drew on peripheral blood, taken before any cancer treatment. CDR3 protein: CASSLGRTGELFF. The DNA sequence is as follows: TGTGCCAGCAGCTTAGGTCGAACCGGGGAGCTGTTTTTT.